A selection of T cell receptor beta chains follows, all from one sample in a study of blood T cell repertoires in COVID-19. Here immunoSEQ multiplex PCR was the method, and the copy in TCRdb shows in-frame clones only, minus some. The sample has a few hundred thousand clones; around 90% are singletons. Sequencing was carried out using peripheral blood. These receptors were collected from a man aged 55 to 70 who had recovered from COVID-19. Each CDR3 is given with its conserved first and last residue. A D gene is named only where the DNA matches it firmly. Size is stated for part of the rows, as once, few or many counts, or as a class when the clone is expanded.

d_gene,abundance,v_gene,j_gene,CDR3nt,CDR3aa
TRBD1,.,TRBV20-1,TRBJ1-1,TGCAGTGCTTACCGGGACAGAGAAGCTTTCTTT,CSAYRDREAFF
TRBD1,.,TRBV5-1,TRBJ2-7,TGCGCCAGCAGCATGGGGACAGCTTACGAGCAGTACTTC,CASSMGTAYEQYF
.,few,TRBV18,TRBJ1-1,TGTGCCAGCTCGTCAGACAGAATGAACACTGAAGCTTTCTTT,CASSSDRMNTEAFF
.,.,TRBV4-2,TRBJ1-1,TGTGCCAGCTCTATCGGAGCCACTGAAGCTTTCTTT,CASSIGATEAFF
.,.,TRBV5-6,TRBJ2-5,TGTGCCAGCAAAGGACAGCTACAAGAGACCCAGTACTTC,CASKGQLQETQYF
.,.,TRBV27,TRBJ1-6,TGTGCCAGCAGTCCACGGGGGGGGAGGAATGTGCCCCTCCACTTT,CASSPRGGRNVPLHF
TRBD1,.,TRBV29-1,TRBJ1-3,TGCAGCGTTGACCCGACAGGGACTGGAAACACCATATATTTT,CSVDPTGTGNTIYF
TRBD1,.,TRBV5-6,TRBJ2-7,TGTGCCAGCAGCGGTGGACAGGGGGTCTTGGATTACGAGCAGTACTTC,CASSGGQGVLDYEQYF
TRBD2,.,TRBV12-5,TRBJ2-1,TGTGCTAGTACGACGGGGGGGGCCTCAAGTGAGCAGTTCTTC,CASTTGGASSEQFF
TRBD2,.,TRBV7-9,TRBJ2-1,TGTGCCAGCAGCATACTGACTAGCGGGGACTACAATGAGCAGTTCTTC,CASSILTSGDYNEQFF
TRBD2,.,TRBV27,TRBJ2-2,TGTGCCAGCCAACCCTATCGGGGGGGAAGTACCGGGGAGCTGTTTTTT,CASQPYRGGSTGELFF
.,.,TRBV7-2,TRBJ2-2,TGTGCCAGCAGCTTAGGCCACTACGGCGGGGAGCTGTTTTTT,CASSLGHYGGELFF
TRBD1,.,TRBV6-6,TRBJ2-7,TGTGCCAGCAGACCCAGGGGGCCGTACGAGCAGTACTTC,CASRPRGPYEQYF
TRBD1,.,TRBV7-3,TRBJ2-1,TGTGCCAGCAGTCCGGGACAGCCTGGGAATGAGCAGTTCTTC,CASSPGQPGNEQFF
.,.,TRBV15,TRBJ2-1,TGTGCCACCAGCAGAGATCGACTAGTATCTGAGCAGTTCTTC,CATSRDRLVSEQFF
.,once,TRBV5-1,TRBJ1-1,TGCGCCAGCAGCTTTGGGCAGGGTGGGATGAACACTGAAGCTTTCTTT,CASSFGQGGMNTEAFF
TRBD2,.,TRBV9,TRBJ2-1,TGTGCCAGCAGCGTACCTAGCGGGGGGGAGAATGAGCAGTTCTTC,CASSVPSGGENEQFF
TRBD2,.,TRBV13,TRBJ2-3,TGTGCCAGCAGCCTCGGGACTAGCGGGGGGGATACGCAGTATTTT,CASSLGTSGGDTQYF
.,.,TRBV29-1,TRBJ2-2,TGCAGCGTTGTGGGGGCTGTGGGCACCGGGGAGCTGTTTTTT,CSVVGAVGTGELFF
TRBD1,.,TRBV9,TRBJ2-1,TGTGCCAGCAGCGGATCTTCCAGGGGGACGTCCTACAATGAGCAGTTCTTC,CASSGSSRGTSYNEQFF
.,.,TRBV6-1,TRBJ1-1,TGTGCCAGCAGTGAAGGGCATCTGACTGAAGCTTTCTTT,CASSEGHLTEAFF
.,.,TRBV19,TRBJ1-1,TGTGCCAGTAGTATTGCGGCGAACACTGAAGCTTTCTTT,CASSIAANTEAFF
TRBD2,.,TRBV3-1/TRBV3-2,TRBJ2-5,TGTGCCAGCAGCCAGGCTAGCGGGACCAACCAAGAGACCCAGTACTTC,CASSQASGTNQETQYF
.,few,TRBV27,TRBJ1-2,TGTGCCAGCAGTTTGGGAGAGCCAGATAACTATGGCTACACCTTC,CASSLGEPDNYGYTF
.,.,TRBV19,TRBJ2-5,TGTGCCAGTTCAAAACGGACAGGAGGGTACCAAGAGACCCAGTACTTC,CASSKRTGGYQETQYF
.,.,TRBV7-6,TRBJ1-3,TGTGCCAGCAGCTCGGGACTGAAAGGCTCTGGAAACACCATATATTTT,CASSSGLKGSGNTIYF
TRBD2,.,TRBV27,TRBJ2-1,TGTGCCAGCAGTTTATTAGGTCTAGCGGGGGGGGGTGAGCAGTTCTTC,CASSLLGLAGGGEQFF
TRBD1,.,TRBV4-2,TRBJ2-2,TGTGCCAGCAGCCAAGATCCCGACAGGGGGGCCGGGGAGCTGTTTTTT,CASSQDPDRGAGELFF
.,few,TRBV9,TRBJ2-7,TGTGCCAGCAGCGGAGGAGGAGGGGCCTCCTTTCAGTACTTC,CASSGGGGASFQYF
.,.,TRBV21-1,TRBJ2-7,TGTGCCAGCGGCGAGGCAGGGGGTCCGGAGACGAGGGAATACGAGCAGTACTTC,CASGEAGGPETREYEQYF